The TCR beta chain described here comes from a study of CXCR3-negative and CXCR3-positive naive CD8 T cells. 5' RACE that incorporated UMI labels was used to prepare the TRB cDNA libraries. Each CDR3 protein gets one entry in TCRdb, which reprocessed the 5' RACE reads and gives no DNA. This listing includes 4,500 to 7,000 distinct CDR3 sequences. Measured by frequency, this clonotype is medium-sized. Germline V lookup: CDR1 SGHAT, CDR2 FQDESV (reference sequence). The CDR3 extends over 15 amino acids. This TCR came from a human donor in good health. Some clones in this sample may be carry-over from other donors' samples. The gene calls are TRBV11-1 and TRBJ2-7; checking the TCRdb D call of TRBD2 is not possible without DNA. The material sequenced was naive CXCR3- CD8+ T cells from blood. Indicated subset: CD45RO-CCR7+CD27+CD95- naive CD8+ T cells lacking CXCR3 (TNR3-). CDR3: CASTISGGPYYEQYF.